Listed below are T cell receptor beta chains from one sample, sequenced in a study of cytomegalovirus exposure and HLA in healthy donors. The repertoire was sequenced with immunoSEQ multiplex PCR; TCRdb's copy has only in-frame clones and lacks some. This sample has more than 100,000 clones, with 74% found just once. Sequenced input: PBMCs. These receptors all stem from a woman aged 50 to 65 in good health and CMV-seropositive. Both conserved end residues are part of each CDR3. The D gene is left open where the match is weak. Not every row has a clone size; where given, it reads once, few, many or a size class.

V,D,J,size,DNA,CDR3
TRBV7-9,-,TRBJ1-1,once,TGTGCCAGCAGCTTAGTATTGGGGGCCTTGAACACTGAAGCTTTCTTT,CASSLVLGALNTEAFF
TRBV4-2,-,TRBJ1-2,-,TGTGCCAGCAGCCAAGTTGACAGAGCAGATGGCTACACCTTC,CASSQVDRADGYTF
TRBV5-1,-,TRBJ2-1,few,TGCGCCAGCAGCTCCTGGACAGAAAATGAGCAGTTCTTC,CASSSWTENEQFF
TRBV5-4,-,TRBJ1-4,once,TGTGCCAGCAGCTTGGCAGGGGCAGGTGGAGAAAAACTGTTTTTT,CASSLAGAGGEKLFF
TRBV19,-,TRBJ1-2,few,TGTGCCACCGCCGAGGGCCCTCTGGGCTACACCTTC,CATAEGPLGYTF
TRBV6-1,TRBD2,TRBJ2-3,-,TGTGCCAGCAGTGGACTAGCGGGGGGGCTCACAGATACGCAGTATTTT,CASSGLAGGLTDTQYF
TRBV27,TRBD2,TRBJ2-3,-,TGTGCCAGCAGTTTGGGTGGCGGGGGGGGAACTTATACGCAGTATTTT,CASSLGGGGGTYTQYF
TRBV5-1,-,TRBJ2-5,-,TGCGCCAGCAGACAAGAGGGTGGCAGGGAGACCCAGTACTTC,CASRQEGGRETQYF
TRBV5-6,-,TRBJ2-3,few,TGTGCCAGCAGTATGGACAGAGCAGATACGCAGTATTTT,CASSMDRADTQYF
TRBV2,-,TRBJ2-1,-,TGTGCCAGCAGGCGGGACGGGGATGAGCAGTTCTTC,CASRRDGDEQFF
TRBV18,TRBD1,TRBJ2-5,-,TGTGCCAGCTCACCCCAGGGGGCCCTCCAAGAGACCCAGTACTTC,CASSPQGALQETQYF
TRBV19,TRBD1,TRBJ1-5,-,TGTGCCAGTAGTAGACAGGGGGCTCGCAATCAGCCCCAGCATTTT,CASSRQGARNQPQHF
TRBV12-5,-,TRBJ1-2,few,TGTGCTAGTGGTTTGGGGGGCTGGACAAACTATGGCTACCCCTTC,CASGLGGWTNYGYPF
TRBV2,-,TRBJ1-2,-,TGTGCCAGCGCCCTGAGGGCCGCCTATGGCTACACCTTC,CASALRAAYGYTF
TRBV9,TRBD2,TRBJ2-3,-,TGTGCCAGCAGCGTAGCGGCCAGCGGGGGCACAGATACGCAGTATTTT,CASSVAASGGTDTQYF
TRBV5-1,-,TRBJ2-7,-,TGCGCCAGCAGCCAGGACGGACTCTACGAGCAGTACTTC,CASSQDGLYEQYF
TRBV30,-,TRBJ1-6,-,TGTGCCTGGACGTCAGGGGTTAATTCACCCCTCCACTTT,CAWTSGVNSPLHF
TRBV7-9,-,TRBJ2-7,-,TGTGCCAGCAGCTTTAGTGGGGGCTCCGAGCAGTACTTC,CASSFSGGSEQYF
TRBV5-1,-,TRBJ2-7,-,TGCGCCAGCAGCCAGGACAGCCTAAGCTCCTACGAGCAGTACTTC,CASSQDSLSSYEQYF
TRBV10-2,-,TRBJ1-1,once,TGCGCCAGCAGTGATGGGGGGTTGACTGAAGCTTTCTTT,CASSDGGLTEAFF
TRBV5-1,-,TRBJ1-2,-,TGCGCCAGCAGCTTGGCCATGGGGGGAGCTAACTATGGCTACACCTTC,CASSLAMGGANYGYTF
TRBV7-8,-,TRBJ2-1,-,TGTGCCAGCAGCTTTAGGGTCTTTGGACGGAGGTCGCTCCCTTACAATGAGCAGTTCTTC,CASSFRVFGRRSLPYNEQFF
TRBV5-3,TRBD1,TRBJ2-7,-,TGTGCCAGCAGCCAAGTAGGGGACAGGGACGAGCAGTACTTC,CASSQVGDRDEQYF
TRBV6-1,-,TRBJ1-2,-,TGTGCCAGCACACAGACTACAGGGTACGGCTACACCTTC,CASTQTTGYGYTF
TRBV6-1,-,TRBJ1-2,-,TGTGCCAGCAGCCGGGCCAGGGGAAGTAACTATGGCTACACCTTC,CASSRARGSNYGYTF
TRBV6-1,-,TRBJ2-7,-,TGTGCCAGCAGTGTAAGCAGGAACGACGAGCAGTACTTC,CASSVSRNDEQYF
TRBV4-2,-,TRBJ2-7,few,TGTGCCAGCAGCCAAGACAGCTACGAGCAGTACTTC,CASSQDSYEQYF
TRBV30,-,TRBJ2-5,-,TGTGCCTGGAGTGTAGGGCCATGGGGGCGAGAGACCCAGTACTTC,CAWSVGPWGRETQYF
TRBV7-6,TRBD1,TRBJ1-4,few,TGTGCCAGCCGAGGGGGCAATGAAAAACTGTTTTTT,CASRGGNEKLFF
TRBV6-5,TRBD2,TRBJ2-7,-,TGTGCCAGCAGCCGATCCAATATGGGGGGGGAGCAGTACTTC,CASSRSNMGGEQYF
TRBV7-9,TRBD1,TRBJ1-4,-,TGTGCCAGCAGCCCCGGGACAGTGGTGGAAAAACTGTTTTTT,CASSPGTVVEKLFF
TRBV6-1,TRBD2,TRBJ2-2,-,TGTGCCAGCAGTGGGACTAGCGGGGGGGCCGGGGAGCTGTTTTTT,CASSGTSGGAGELFF
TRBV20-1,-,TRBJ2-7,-,TGCAGTGTGGGCACCTCCTACGAGCAGTACTTC,CSVGTSYEQYF
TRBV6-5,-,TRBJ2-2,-,TGTGCCAGCAGAAACAAGGGGCCCGGGGAGCTGTTTTTT,CASRNKGPGELFF
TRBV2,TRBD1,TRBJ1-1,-,TGTGCCAGCAGTGAGCAGACAGGGACCACTGAAGCTTTCTTT,CASSEQTGTTEAFF
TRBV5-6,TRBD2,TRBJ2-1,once,TGTGCCAGCAGCTTGGGGGGGGGAACAAGGGAGCAGTTCTTC,CASSLGGGTREQFF
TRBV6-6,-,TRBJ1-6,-,TGTGCCAGCAGATGGGAGGAGGGCTCACCCCTCCACTTT,CASRWEEGSPLHF